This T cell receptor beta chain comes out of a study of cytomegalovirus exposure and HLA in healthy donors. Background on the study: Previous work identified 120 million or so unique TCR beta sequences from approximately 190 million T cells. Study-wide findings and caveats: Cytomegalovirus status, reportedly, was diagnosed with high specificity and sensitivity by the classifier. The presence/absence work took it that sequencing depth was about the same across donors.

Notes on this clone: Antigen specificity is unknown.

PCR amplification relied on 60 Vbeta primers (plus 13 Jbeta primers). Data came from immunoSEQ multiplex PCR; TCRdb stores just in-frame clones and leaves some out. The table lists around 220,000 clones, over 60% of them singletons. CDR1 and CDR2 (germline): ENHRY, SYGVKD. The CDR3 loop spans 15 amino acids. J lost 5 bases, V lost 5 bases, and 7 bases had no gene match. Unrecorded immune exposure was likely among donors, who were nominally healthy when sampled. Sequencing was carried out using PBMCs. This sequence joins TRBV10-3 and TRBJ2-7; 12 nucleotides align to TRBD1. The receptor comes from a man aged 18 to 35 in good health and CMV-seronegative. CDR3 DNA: TGTGCCATCAGTACCTCCGGGACAGGGGGCGACGAGCAGTACTTC. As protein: CAISTSGTGGDEQYF.